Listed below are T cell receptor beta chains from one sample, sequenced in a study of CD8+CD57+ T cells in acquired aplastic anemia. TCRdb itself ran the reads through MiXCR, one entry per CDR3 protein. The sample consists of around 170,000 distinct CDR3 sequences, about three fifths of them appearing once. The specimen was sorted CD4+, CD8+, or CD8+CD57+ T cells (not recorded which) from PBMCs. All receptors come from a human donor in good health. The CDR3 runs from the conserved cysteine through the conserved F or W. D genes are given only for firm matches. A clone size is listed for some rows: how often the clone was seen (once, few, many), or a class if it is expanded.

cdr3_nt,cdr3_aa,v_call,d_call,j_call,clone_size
TGCAGTGCTAGAGATTTAGGGGGCGAGTCCTACGAGCAGTACTTC,CSARDLGGESYEQYF,TRBV20-1,TRBD1,TRBJ2-7,.
TGTGCCAGCAGCTTGCTAGCGGGAGGGCCCTCGGCTGAGCAGTTCTTC,CASSLLAGGPSAEQFF,TRBV5-8,TRBD2,TRBJ2-1,many
TGTGCCAGTAGTATGGGCCTACTCTCTGGAAACACCATATATTTT,CASSMGLLSGNTIYF,TRBV19,.,TRBJ1-3,.
TGTGCCAGTGGTATCGGGAATTCACCCCTCCACTTT,CASGIGNSPLHF,TRBV10-3,.,TRBJ1-6,.
TGTGCCACCAGGGGGACACAGACTAACTATGGCTACACCTTC,CATRGTQTNYGYTF,TRBV24-1,.,TRBJ1-2,many
TGCAGTGCCCCCTGGCCCCTTTTCCAAGAGACCCAGTACTTC,CSAPWPLFQETQYF,TRBV20-1,.,TRBJ2-5,.
TGTGCCAGCAGCTGGGACAGGAGGGAGGTGGGGGAGCTGTTTTTT,CASSWDRREVGELFF,TRBV7-2,TRBD1,TRBJ2-2,many
TGTGCCAGTAGTACTCAGGGAGGACGGGAGCAGTACTTC,CASSTQGGREQYF,TRBV19,.,TRBJ2-7,.
TGTGCCAGCAGCCTCCCCGAGGTTCCCGAGCAGTACTTC,CASSLPEVPEQYF,TRBV7-2,.,TRBJ2-7,.
TGTGCCATTAAGACACCGGGGAACACCATATATTTT,CAIKTPGNTIYF,TRBV19,.,TRBJ1-3,few
TGTGCCAGCAGCTTAAGGTTTCGTGCGGGCATGAGCACAGATACGCAGTATTTT,CASSLRFRAGMSTDTQYF,TRBV7-2,.,TRBJ2-3,few
TGTGCCAGCAGCGCCCGACAGGAGGCCCCCACAGATACGCAGTATTTT,CASSARQEAPTDTQYF,TRBV5-6,.,TRBJ2-3,many
TGTGCCAGCAGCGTAGCTACAGGGTGGACTGAAGCTTTCTTT,CASSVATGWTEAFF,TRBV9,.,TRBJ1-1,.
TGCGCCAGCAGCCAAGTGTTCGGGGTCGACTCCTACGAGCAGTACTTC,CASSQVFGVDSYEQYF,TRBV4-1,.,TRBJ2-7,many
TGCAGTGCTCCCGTTAGCGGGTGGAGCTCCTACAATGAGCAGTTCTTC,CSAPVSGWSSYNEQFF,TRBV20-1,TRBD2,TRBJ2-1,.
TGTGCCAGTAGTATGACCGGGCTCTACGAGCAGTACTTC,CASSMTGLYEQYF,TRBV19,.,TRBJ2-7,many
TGTGCCATCACAGGAGGAGGGAATCTGAACGACCAGTACTTC,CAITGGGNLNDQYF,TRBV10-3,.,TRBJ2-5,.
TGTGCCAGCACGGGGTACAATGAGCAGTTCTTC,CASTGYNEQFF,TRBV28,.,TRBJ2-1,.
TGCAGTGCTATCCCGGACCGTAGCACTGAAGCTTTCTTT,CSAIPDRSTEAFF,TRBV20-1,.,TRBJ1-1,many
TGTGCCAGCACCCTCGGGGGGCTACCCACTGAAGCTTTCTTT,CASTLGGLPTEAFF,TRBV2,.,TRBJ1-1,.
TGTGCCAGCGGGGATCCAAACAGGGCGTCGTACGAGCAGTACTTC,CASGDPNRASYEQYF,TRBV2,.,TRBJ2-7,many
TGTGCCAGTAGTCCGTCAGGCTATGGCTACACCTTC,CASSPSGYGYTF,TRBV19,.,TRBJ1-2,once
TGTGCCAGCAGCGTACATTCCGGGGCGAGCTCCTACAATGAGCAGTTCTTC,CASSVHSGASSYNEQFF,TRBV5-1,.,TRBJ2-1,.
TGCAGTGCCCCTCCTAGCGGCACCTACGAGCAGTACTTC,CSAPPSGTYEQYF,TRBV20-1,TRBD2,TRBJ2-7,.
TGCAGTGCCAAACAGGGGGCTGGTGAGCAGTTCTTC,CSAKQGAGEQFF,TRBV20-1,TRBD1,TRBJ2-1,.
TGCAGTGCCAGAACAGGGGGCGACAATTCACCCCTCCACTTT,CSARTGGDNSPLHF,TRBV20-1,TRBD1,TRBJ1-6,.
TGTGCCAGCAGTGGCCCCGGCCTAGCGGGAGGCTACGAGCAGTACTTC,CASSGPGLAGGYEQYF,TRBV12-3/TRBV12-4,TRBD2,TRBJ2-7,many
TGTGCCAGCAGCTTAGCAGGTCGGGACATAGACTCCTACGAGCAGTACTTC,CASSLAGRDIDSYEQYF,TRBV7-2,.,TRBJ2-7,.
TGCAGTGCTAGGTCCGGACAGGGGGCTTCCTACGAGCAGTACTTC,CSARSGQGASYEQYF,TRBV20-1,TRBD1,TRBJ2-7,once
TGTGCCAGCAGCGTAGAACCTCACTATCAGCCCCAGCATTTT,CASSVEPHYQPQHF,TRBV9,.,TRBJ1-5,.
TGCAGTGCTAGACCGCTGATGTGGGCTACCAGGCCCGATACGCAGTATTTT,CSARPLMWATRPDTQYF,TRBV20-1,.,TRBJ2-3,many
TGTGCCAGTAGTACCCCGACAGGGGACGACGACACTGAAGCTTTCTTT,CASSTPTGDDDTEAFF,TRBV19,TRBD1,TRBJ1-1,many
TGTGCCAGCAGTCGCAGACAGGCCACAGATACGCAGTATTTT,CASSRRQATDTQYF,TRBV5-5,.,TRBJ2-3,.
TGTGCCAGCCTGACGTATGACAGCTCCCTGACTTTC,CASLTYDSSLTF,TRBV7-8,.,TRBJ2-6,.
TGTGCCAGCAGCCGACAGGAGCCAAACACCGGGGAGCTGTTTTTT,CASSRQEPNTGELFF,TRBV7-8,.,TRBJ2-2,.
TGTGCCATCAGACCGGGGGCGTACACTGAAGCTTTCTTT,CAIRPGAYTEAFF,TRBV7-9,.,TRBJ1-1,.
TGTGCCAGCAGGCATAGCTCTGGAAACACCATATATTTT,CASRHSSGNTIYF,TRBV11-1,.,TRBJ1-3,.
TGTGCCAGCAGTCGATCGACAGGCCCAGATACGCAGTATTTT,CASSRSTGPDTQYF,TRBV12-3/TRBV12-4,.,TRBJ2-3,.
TGTGCCACCAGTGATCCCTCGCGCAGGGTAGGGGTCACAGATACGCAGTATTTT,CATSDPSRRVGVTDTQYF,TRBV24-1,.,TRBJ2-3,.
TGTGCCAGCCTTACTGGGGGCCAAGAGACCCAGTACTTC,CASLTGGQETQYF,TRBV7-9,.,TRBJ2-5,few
TGTGCCAGCAGCTTAGTCGGGGGGGCTCCAACCCCCTACGAGCAGTACTTC,CASSLVGGAPTPYEQYF,TRBV7-6,TRBD2,TRBJ2-7,.
TGCAGTGCTAGCCTACAGGGGACCTCCTATAATTCACCCCTCCACTTT,CSASLQGTSYNSPLHF,TRBV20-1,TRBD1,TRBJ1-6,.
TGTGCCAGCAGCCGTGACCTAACCTACGAGCAGTACTTC,CASSRDLTYEQYF,TRBV2,.,TRBJ2-7,few
TGTGCCAGCAGTTACTCAATTCCAGGGATCGCCGAGCAGTACTTC,CASSYSIPGIAEQYF,TRBV6-5,.,TRBJ2-7,many
TGTGCCAGCAGCCCGCCCGGGACTAGCGGGAGCGGGGAGCTGTTTTTT,CASSPPGTSGSGELFF,TRBV7-3,TRBD2,TRBJ2-2,few
TGTGCCAGCAAGAGCTACGAGCAGTACTTC,CASKSYEQYF,TRBV7-9,.,TRBJ2-7,.
TGTGCCAGCAGTCATGAGGGACAATCCTACTACGAGCAGTACTTC,CASSHEGQSYYEQYF,TRBV5-6,.,TRBJ2-7,.
TGTGCCACCAGTGATTCCTCCGGAGCAGGGGACCCGTACGAGCAGTACTTC,CATSDSSGAGDPYEQYF,TRBV24-1,.,TRBJ2-7,.
TGTGCCAGCTGCAGGGTGGTCGGGGAGACCCAGTACTTC,CASCRVVGETQYF,TRBV2,.,TRBJ2-5,.
TGTGCCAGCAGCTTAAACCTAGCGGGAGGGAAGATCGAGCTGTTTTTT,CASSLNLAGGKIELFF,TRBV7-6,TRBD2,TRBJ2-2,many
TGCAGTGCTGGGACAGGGGCGTCCTACGAGCAGTACTTC,CSAGTGASYEQYF,TRBV20-1,TRBD1,TRBJ2-7,few
TGCGCCAGCAGCCCGTCTGCGGGGAGGAGGACTGAAGCTTTCTTT,CASSPSAGRRTEAFF,TRBV5-1,.,TRBJ1-1,many
TGTGCCACCGGATCAAGTTCGCCCCAGCATTTT,CATGSSSPQHF,TRBV2,.,TRBJ1-5,few
TGTGCCAGCAGGGGACAGGGGAATTCACCCCTCCACTTT,CASRGQGNSPLHF,TRBV6-1,TRBD1,TRBJ1-6,many
TGTGCCAGTAGTATAGGTAGCGGGGCCAGCACAGATACGCAGTATTTT,CASSIGSGASTDTQYF,TRBV19,TRBD2,TRBJ2-3,many
TGCGCCAGCAGCCAAGACTATAACGAAGAGACCCAGTACTTC,CASSQDYNEETQYF,TRBV4-1,.,TRBJ2-5,.